This paragraph covers one T cell receptor (beta chain) sequence. V dropped 5 bases and J dropped 1 base, with 14 bases sitting between them. Germline assignment: CDR1 SGHAT and CDR2 FQNNGV. The CDR3 is 15 residues long. The record originates from a study of blood T cell repertoires in COVID-19. Sequencing used immunoSEQ multiplex PCR; TCRdb keeps in-frame clones, though not all of them. The sample holds around 340,000 clones, around 90% seen once. V and J are TRBV11-2 and TRBJ1-1; TRBD1 might be the D (6 bases). This sequence originates from a woman in her sixties or seventies with COVID-19, enrolled during active disease. Sequenced sample: peripheral blood. CDR3 residues: CASSAGADRNTEAFF. The DNA for the CDR3 is TGTGCCAGCAGCGCGGGGGCTGACCGGAACACTGAAGCTTTCTTT.